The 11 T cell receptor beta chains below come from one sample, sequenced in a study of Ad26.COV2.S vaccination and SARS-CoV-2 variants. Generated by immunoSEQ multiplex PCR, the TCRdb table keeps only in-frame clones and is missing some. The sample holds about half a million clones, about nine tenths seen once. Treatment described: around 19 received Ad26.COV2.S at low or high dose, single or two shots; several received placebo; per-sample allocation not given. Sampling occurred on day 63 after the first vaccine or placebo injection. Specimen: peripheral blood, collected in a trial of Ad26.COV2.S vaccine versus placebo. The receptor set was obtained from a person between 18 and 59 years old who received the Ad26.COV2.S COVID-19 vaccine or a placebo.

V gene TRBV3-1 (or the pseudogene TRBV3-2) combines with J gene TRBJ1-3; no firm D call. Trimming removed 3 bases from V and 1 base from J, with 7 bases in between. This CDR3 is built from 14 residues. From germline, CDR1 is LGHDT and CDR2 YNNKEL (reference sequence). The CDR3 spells CASSQRVSGNTIYF. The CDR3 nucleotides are TGTGCCAGCAGCCAGAGGGTATCTGGAAACACCATATATTTT.

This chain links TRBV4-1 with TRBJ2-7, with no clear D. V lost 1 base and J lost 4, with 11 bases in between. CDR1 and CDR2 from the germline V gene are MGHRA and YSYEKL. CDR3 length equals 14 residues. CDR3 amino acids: CASSQAPQGYEQYF. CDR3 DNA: TGCGCCAGCAGCCAAGCCCCCCAAGGATACGAGCAGTACTTC.

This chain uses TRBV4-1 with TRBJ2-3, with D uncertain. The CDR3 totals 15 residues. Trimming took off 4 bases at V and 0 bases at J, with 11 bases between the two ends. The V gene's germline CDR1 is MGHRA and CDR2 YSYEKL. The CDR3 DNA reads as TGCGCCAGCAGCCCCTCCCTGGAGAGCACAGATACGCAGTATTTT. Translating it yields CASSPSLESTDTQYF.

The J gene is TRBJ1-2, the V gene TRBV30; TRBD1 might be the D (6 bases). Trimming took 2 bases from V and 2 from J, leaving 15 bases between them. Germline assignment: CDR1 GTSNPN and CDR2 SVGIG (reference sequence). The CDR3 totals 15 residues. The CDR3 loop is CAWSRWGHGNYGYTF. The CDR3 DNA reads TGTGCCTGGAGTAGGTGGGGGCATGGGAACTATGGCTACACCTTC.

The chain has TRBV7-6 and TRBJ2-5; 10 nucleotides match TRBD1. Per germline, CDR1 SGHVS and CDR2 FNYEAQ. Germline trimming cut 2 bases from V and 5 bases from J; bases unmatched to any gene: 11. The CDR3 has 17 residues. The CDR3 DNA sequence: TGTGCCAGCAGCTTAATGGGCGGGACAGGGGTTGGGGAGACCCAGTACTTC. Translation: CASSLMGGTGVGETQYF.

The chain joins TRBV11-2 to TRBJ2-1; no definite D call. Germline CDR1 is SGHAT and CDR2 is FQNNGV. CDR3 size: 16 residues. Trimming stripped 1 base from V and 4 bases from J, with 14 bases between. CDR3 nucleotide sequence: TGTGCCAGCAGCTTAGGAGTATTAGAACCTTACAATGAGCAGTTCTTC. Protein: CASSLGVLEPYNEQFF.

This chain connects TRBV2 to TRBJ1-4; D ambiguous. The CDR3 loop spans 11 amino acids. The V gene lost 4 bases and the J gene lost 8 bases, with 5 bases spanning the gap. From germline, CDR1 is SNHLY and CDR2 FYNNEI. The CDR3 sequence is CASSAREKLFF. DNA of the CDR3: TGTGCCAGCAGTGCCCGGGAAAAACTGTTTTTT.

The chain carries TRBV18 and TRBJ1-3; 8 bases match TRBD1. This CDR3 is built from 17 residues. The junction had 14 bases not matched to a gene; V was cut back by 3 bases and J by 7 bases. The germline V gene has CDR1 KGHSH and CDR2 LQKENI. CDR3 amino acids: CASSPRTGTGGINTIYF. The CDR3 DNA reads TGTGCCAGCTCACCCCGAACCGGGACAGGTGGTATCAACACCATATATTTT.

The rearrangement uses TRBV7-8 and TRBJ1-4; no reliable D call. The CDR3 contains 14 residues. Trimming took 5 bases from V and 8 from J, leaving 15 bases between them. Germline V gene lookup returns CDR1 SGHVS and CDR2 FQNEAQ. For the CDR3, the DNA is TGTGCCAGCAGCCAGAACACTGGGAAGGAAAAACTGTTTTTT. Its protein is CASSQNTGKEKLFF.

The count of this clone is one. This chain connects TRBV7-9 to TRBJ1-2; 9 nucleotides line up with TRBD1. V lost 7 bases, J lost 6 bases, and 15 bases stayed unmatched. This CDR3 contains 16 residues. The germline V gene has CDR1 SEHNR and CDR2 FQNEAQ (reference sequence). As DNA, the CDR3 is TGTGCCAGCAACGCCAGGACAGGGGAAGGAGGTGATGGCTACACCTTC. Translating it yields CASNARTGEGGDGYTF. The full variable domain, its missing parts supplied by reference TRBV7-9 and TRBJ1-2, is DTGVSQNPRHKITKRGQNVTFRCDPISEHNRLYWYRQTLGQGPEFLTYFQNEAQLEKSRLLSDRFSAERPKGSFSTLEIQRTEQGDSAMYLCASNARTGEGGDGYTFGSGTRLTVV.

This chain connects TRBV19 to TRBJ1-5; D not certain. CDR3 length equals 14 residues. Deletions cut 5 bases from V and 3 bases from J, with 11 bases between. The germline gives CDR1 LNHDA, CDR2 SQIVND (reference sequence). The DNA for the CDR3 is TGTGCCAGTAGTCACGGCAGAATCAATCAGCCCCAGCATTTT. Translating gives CASSHGRINQPQHF.